Listed here are 13 T cell receptor beta chains from one sample, sequenced in a study of CXCR3-negative and CXCR3-positive naive CD8 T cells. TRB cDNA was prepared as libraries by UMI-labeled 5' RACE. Reanalyzing the 5' RACE reads, TCRdb keeps one entry per CDR3 protein, without DNA. The listing contains approximately 39,000 distinct CDR3 sequences. Specimen: memory CD8+ T cells from blood. These receptors originate from a human donor in good health. Some clones in this sample may be carry-over from other donors' samples.

This CDR3 reads CASSPGPHRGLQETQYF. The chain employs TRBV5-5 and TRBJ2-5; the TRBD1 assignment by TCRdb is unverifiable without DNA. Germline V CDR1 and CDR2: SGHKS, YYEKEE (reference sequence). The CDR3 is made up of 17 amino acids.

The gene calls are TRBV28 and TRBJ1-2. The CDR3 runs 11 residues. In germline, CDR1 is MDHEN, CDR2 SYDVKM. CDR3 amino acids: CASSFGSGYTF.

The chain has TRBV10-1 and TRBJ1-4; TCRdb calls TRBD1, which cannot be checked without DNA. The CDR3 covers 16 residues. Germline loops: CDR1 WNHNN, CDR2 SYGVQD (reference sequence). This CDR3 is CASSDSPGTGAEKLFF.

V usage is TRBV10-3 and J usage is TRBJ1-1. The CDR3 loop spans 14 amino acids. Germline V gene data show CDR1 as ENHRY and CDR2 as SYGVKD. This chain's CDR3 is CAISESMGSTEAFF.

The rearrangement links TRBV12-3 or TRBV12-4 to TRBJ2-1; TCRdb selects TRBD2, and the lack of DNA leaves this call unchecked. The length of the CDR3 is 16 residues. CDR3 protein: CASTFIAGLSYNEQFF.

V and J are TRBV29-1 and TRBJ2-1. The CDR3 length is 13 residues. Germline V gene sequence: CDR1 SQVTM, CDR2 ANQGSEA. CDR3 amino acids: CSAVDDSYNEQFF.

This chain's CDR3 is CASSPEGEGRLDEQFF. The chain carries TRBV5-1 and TRBJ2-1; the TRBD1 assignment by TCRdb is unverifiable without DNA. CDR1 SGHRS and CDR2 YFSETQ come from the germline V gene. CDR3 size: 16 residues.

The J gene is TRBJ1-5, the V gene TRBV6-1; TCRdb proposes TRBD1, but this gene call is untestable without DNA. The CDR3 has 16 residues. Looked up from germline, CDR1 is MNHNS and CDR2 is SASEGT. The CDR3 region is CASSEGAGGAVQPQHF.

The chain couples TRBV28 to TRBJ2-1; TCRdb reports TRBD1, a call that lacks DNA to check it against. CDR3 length: 15 amino acids. The V gene's germline CDR1 is MDHEN and CDR2 SYDVKM. The CDR3 reads CASKLGQGRYNEQFF.

The V gene is TRBV7-3, the J gene TRBJ2-7; TCRdb indicates TRBD2, and absent DNA this call remains unverified. Germline V gene lookup returns CDR1 SGHTA and CDR2 FQGTGA. The CDR3 contains 15 residues. CDR3 sequence reads: CASSFTGTSGYEQYF.

The gene calls are TRBV5-6 and TRBJ2-5; the D call of TRBD1 rests on TCRdb alone, since no DNA is present to check it. This CDR3 spans 15 amino acids. Germline CDR1 SGHDT, CDR2 YYEEEE. CDR3 sequence reads: CASSPDRGRQETQYF.

The chain uses TRBV29-1 and TRBJ2-7; TCRdb selects TRBD2, and the lack of DNA leaves this call unchecked. Germline CDR1 SQVTM, CDR2 ANQGSEA. This CDR3 region has 17 residues. CDR3 residues: CSVEDQRLAGGPREQYF.

This sequence joins TRBV28 and TRBJ2-2; checking the TCRdb D call of TRBD1 is not possible without DNA. This CDR3 is built from 13 residues. CDR1 is MDHEN and CDR2 is SYDVKM in the germline V gene. CDR3 residues: CASRRGYSGELFF.